This TCR beta chain was found in a study of T cells in Graves' hyperthyroidism and ophthalmopathy. Whole-study findings and limits: Ophthalmopathy, as predicted by the model, came a median about seven months after the prediction. Within blood appeared most thyroid clonotypes that had expanded above 0.001.

Authors of the study amplified TCR beta CDR3 regions from RNA transcripts. Researchers ran a first-round RT-PCR on the TCR CDR3 using the HTBI primer set. TCRdb called the multiplex PCR reads again in MiXCR, with one record for every CDR3 protein. The sample comprises about 660,000 distinct CDR3 sequences, roughly 45% of which are singletons, and less than 9% rests with the top ten. Exclusion followed for patients with uncontrolled infection, other autoimmune disease, pregnancy or lactation. Diagnostic decisions used clinical symptoms, serum thyroxine and TRAb, thyroid ultrasound and orbital computed tomography. The CDR3 runs to 13 residues. Germline CDR1 SEHNR, CDR2 FQNEAQ (reference sequence). V was trimmed by 6 bases and J by 6 bases, leaving 15 bases between them. Regarding this clonotype: Its antigen remains unknown.

The gene calls are TRBV7-9 and TRBJ2-7, with D possibly TRBD1 on 6 matching bases. The sequenced sample consisted of peripheral blood or thyroid tissue (not recorded which). This TCR derives from an adult man with Graves' disease, either hyperthyroidism or ophthalmopathy (not recorded which). The CDR3 DNA reads TGTGCCAGCAGGCCTACAGGGAAGGGCGAGCAGTACTTC. Translated, it gives CASRPTGKGEQYF.